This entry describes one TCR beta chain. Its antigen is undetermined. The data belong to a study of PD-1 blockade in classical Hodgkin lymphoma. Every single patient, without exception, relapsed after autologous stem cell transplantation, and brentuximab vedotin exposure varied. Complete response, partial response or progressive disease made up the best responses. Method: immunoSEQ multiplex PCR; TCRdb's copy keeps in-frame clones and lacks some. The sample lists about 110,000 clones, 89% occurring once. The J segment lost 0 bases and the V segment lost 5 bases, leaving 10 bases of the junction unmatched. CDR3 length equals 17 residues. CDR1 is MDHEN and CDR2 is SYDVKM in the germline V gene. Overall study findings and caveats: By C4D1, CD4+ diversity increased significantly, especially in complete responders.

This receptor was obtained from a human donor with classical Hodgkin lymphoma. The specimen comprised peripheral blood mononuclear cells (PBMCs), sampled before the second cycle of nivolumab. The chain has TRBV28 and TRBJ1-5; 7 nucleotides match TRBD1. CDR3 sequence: CASSISGTAYSNQPQHF. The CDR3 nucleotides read TGTGCCAGCAGTATTTCCGGGACAGCTTATAGCAATCAGCCCCAGCATTTT.